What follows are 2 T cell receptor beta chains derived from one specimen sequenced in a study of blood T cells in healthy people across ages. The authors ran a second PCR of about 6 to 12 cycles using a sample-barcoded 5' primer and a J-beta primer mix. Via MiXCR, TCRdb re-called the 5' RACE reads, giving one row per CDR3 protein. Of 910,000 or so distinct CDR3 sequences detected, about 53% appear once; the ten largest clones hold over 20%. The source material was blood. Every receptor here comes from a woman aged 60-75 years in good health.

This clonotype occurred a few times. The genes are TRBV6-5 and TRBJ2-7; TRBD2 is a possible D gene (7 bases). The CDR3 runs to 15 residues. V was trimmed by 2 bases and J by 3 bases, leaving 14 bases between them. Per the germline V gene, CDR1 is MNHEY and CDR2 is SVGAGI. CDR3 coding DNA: TGTGCCAGCAGTTACCGGGAGCGGGACATCTACGAGCAGTACTTC. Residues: CASSYRERDIYEQYF.

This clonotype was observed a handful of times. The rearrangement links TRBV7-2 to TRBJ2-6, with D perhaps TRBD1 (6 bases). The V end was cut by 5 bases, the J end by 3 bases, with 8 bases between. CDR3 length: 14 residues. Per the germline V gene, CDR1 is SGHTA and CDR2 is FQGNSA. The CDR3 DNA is TGTGCCAGCAGCCCAGGGGTTGGGGCCAACGTCCTGACTTTC. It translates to CASSPGVGANVLTF.